This T cell receptor (beta chain) is drawn from a study of blood T cell repertoires in COVID-19 (dated by TCRdb to about 2020). Background on the whole study: Collaborator samples came from the United States, Italy and Spain and covered acute and convalescent phases of COVID-19. The prospective study material was composed of cDNA or gDNA derived from T cells, B-cell-depleted T cells, or PBMCs. Deeply sampled blood TCRbeta repertoires from subjects exposed to, actively infected with, or recovered from COVID-19 were included in the dataset. The repertoires were released in a freely available public database meant as a resource for research on the immune response to SARS-CoV-2. The samples were drawn from two sources: the first 160 participants of the ongoing ImmuneRACE study, and some 1,300 subjects contributed by 6 global collaborators. Sample metadata almost always included a de-identified subject ID, COVID-19 status, age in years and sex. HLA class I and class II types, where available, came from metadata supplied by the sample provider rather than from assay-based typing. What the research found in general, with its limitations: How much clinical and demographic metadata was included differed by source and by participant, and the metadata was provided uncurated.

TCRbeta CDR3 regions were amplified from genomic DNA by means of the immunoSEQ Assay, a bias-controlled multiplex PCR. Per the source publication's procedure: The number of nucleated cells in each sample was estimated from the amplification of reference gene primers within the assay. To quantify the absolute abundance of each unique TCRbeta CDR3 rearrangement, sequence reads were collapsed and filtered. For each sample, productive Simpson clonality was calculated as the square root of Simpson's diversity index across productive rearrangements. In TCRdb, the immuneACCESS table is reduced to in-frame sequences with V and J assigned. These tables do not hold every clone; where another copy was compared, an unresolved V gene accounts for under half, and the others remain unexplained. From that table come the V and J calls and clone size; the DNA was used to work out D and trimming. For this sample there are more than 150,000 clones; about 80% appear just once. The top ten clones comprise under 15% of the sample.

Via the germline V gene (reference sequence), CDR1 is SGHNT and CDR2 YYREEE. Including cysteine and phenylalanine, the CDR3 has 16 amino acids. The retained sequence is limited to the CDR3, 48 bases, with the frame set at the first base. V and J are truncated by 2 bases and 2 bases respectively, leaving an intervening sequence of 15 bases. A second Seattle source provided samples from volunteer blood donors who had recovered from COVID-19. The collaborating institutions used their own protocols to collect whole blood in K2EDTA tubes. Collaborator samples were shipped for TCRbeta analysis as frozen whole blood, isolated PBMCs, or DNA extracted from either sample type. With regard to this clone: What antigen it recognizes has not been identified. Per-nucleotide qualities are absent, and no much larger clonotype sits a single base away.

This sequence uses TRBV5-4 and TRBJ2-3; perhaps TRBD2 is the D gene, with 5 bases matching. This TCR was sampled from a man between 65 and 85 years old who had recovered from COVID-19. Sequencing input: peripheral blood. The nucleotide sequence reads as follows: TGTGCCAGCAGCTTACGGGTAGCGACGACCACAGATACGCAGTATTTT. Its coded protein is CASSLRVATTTDTQYF.